This T cell receptor (beta chain) stems from a study of shared clonotypes between healthy human individuals. Background on the study: The cohort had two women and a few men, ages 18 to 49. Points from the study as a whole: Some clonotypes were shared by all four sorted-subset donors, while others were not shared. The non-shared ones had lower generation probabilities than the shared ones. The study found roughly 5.3% of naive CD4 clonotypes shared across several donors.

Note on this clone: As yet, its antigen is unknown.

Sequencing was performed with immunoSEQ multiplex PCR; in TCRdb, only in-frame clones are kept and a portion is missing. The sample lists some 380,000 clones, just over 95% occurring once. V dropped 0 bases and J dropped 5 bases, with 10 bases sitting between them. Per the germline V gene, CDR1 is SGHNT and CDR2 is YENEEA. The CDR3 totals 15 residues. This chain links TRBV11-3 with TRBJ2-2; unclear D gene. The clonotype originates from a man younger than 45 in good health. Sequenced: memory CD8+ T cells sorted from blood. The subset: CD45RO+ cells pooled with CCR7-negative TemRA cells. The CDR3 region has the DNA TGTGCCAGCAGCTTAGATCTAGACGGGACCGGGGAGCTGTTTTTT. It is translated as CASSLDLDGTGELFF. Drawing the rest from reference TRBV11-3 and TRBJ2-2, the complete variable domain is EAGVVQSPRYKIIEKKQPVAFWCNPISGHNTLYWYLQNLGQGPELLIRYENEEAVDDSQLPKDRFSAERLKGVDSTLKIQPAELGDSAVYLCASSLDLDGTGELFFGEGSRLTVL.